The present T cell receptor beta chain was sequenced within a study of OX40 agonist ivuxolimab in advanced cancers. As for the study in general: Patients were under 90% male with ages roughly 20 to 80, mean approximately 58.

Clones were read by immunoSEQ multiplex PCR, and TCRdb kept only the in-frame ones, dropping some. Among approximately 49,000 clones listed, around 84% were seen once. Comments on this clone: Its antigen is unknown.

V lost 3 bases and J 3 bases, leaving 13 bases between the germline ends. The CDR3 extends over 14 amino acids. Per the germline V gene, CDR1 is SGHKS and CDR2 is YYEKEE (reference sequence). The study's findings and limits: The study found that CD8+ T cells averaged more expanded clones than CD4+.

This chain links TRBV5-5 with TRBJ2-7; possibly TRBD1 for D (6 bases). The TCR comes from an adult with an advanced solid tumor such as melanoma, head and neck, liver or kidney cancer. This specimen was CD4+ or CD8+ T cells sorted from blood, taken in a trial of the OX40 agonist ivuxolimab. CDR3 amino acids: CASSYARGSYEQYF. In DNA, the CDR3 is TGTGCCAGCAGCTACGCGAGGGGGAGCTACGAGCAGTACTTC.